The clone carrying this T cell receptor beta chain was counted many times. The target antigen is unknown. The CDR3 runs 15 residues. Trimming cost V 0 bases and J 0 bases; bases outside gene matches: 2. Per the germline V gene, CDR1 is SGHRS and CDR2 is YFSETQ. This sample was included in a study of blood T cells in healthy people across ages. It was with a sample-barcoded 5' primer and a J-beta primer mix that a second PCR of about 6 to 12 cycles was run. TCRdb re-called the 5' RACE reads with MiXCR, one entry per CDR3 protein. The profile shows 1.5 million to 2 million distinct CDR3 sequences, about 50% of them singletons. Study findings and constraints: A strong correlation was seen between TCR beta diversity and naive T cell percentage. Shifts in expanded clonotypes may have been confounded by donor CMV status, which was unknown.

Material for sequencing was blood. The sequence was collected from a woman in her 40s in good health. The rearrangement links TRBV5-1 to TRBJ1-2; 7 bases match TRBD1. Here the CDR3 DNA reads TGCGCCAGCAGCTTGGGGGACAGAGCTAACTATGGCTACACCTTC. Amino acids: CASSLGDRANYGYTF.